The clone carrying this T cell receptor beta chain was recorded only once. This sample was included in a study of blood T cell repertoires in COVID-19. Germline V CDR1 and CDR2: GTSNPN, SVGIG (reference sequence). The CDR3 length is 13 residues. V dropped 5 bases and J dropped 7 bases, with 17 bases sitting between them. This table comes from immunoSEQ multiplex PCR, and its TCRdb copy is limited to in-frame clones, with some not included. The sample shows approximately 390,000 clones, around 87% of them seen only once. V and J are TRBV30 and TRBJ1-1; D uncertain. The TCR originated in a woman in her sixties or seventies with COVID-19, enrolled during active disease. Input material: peripheral blood. The CDR3 reads CAWVLAGQNEAFF. The CDR3 DNA reads as TGTGCCTGGGTGCTGGCGGGCCAGAATGAAGCTTTCTTT.